This T cell receptor beta chain is from a study of T cell responses to AZD1222 COVID-19 vaccine. Some clones are missing from TCRdb's copy, which holds only in-frame ones; the method was immunoSEQ multiplex PCR. This table has around 100,000 clones, 90% appearing once. The receptor comes from an adult in good health. The sample was peripheral blood, taken on day 0 of AZD1222 vaccination.

The CDR3 DNA follows: TGTGCCAGCAGCTTCGGCCAGGGGATTAGCGGCTACACCTTC. Amino acid sequence: CASSFGQGISGYTF. The chain links TRBV5-5 to TRBJ1-2; D might be TRBD1 (6 bases). From germline, CDR1 is SGHKS and CDR2 YYEKEE (reference sequence). V lost 2 bases and J 8 bases, leaving 16 bases between the germline ends. The CDR3 spans 14 residues. Using reference TRBV5-5 and TRBJ1-2 for the parts outside the CDR3, the full variable domain is DAGVTQSPTHLIKTRGQQVTLRCSPISGHKSVSWYQQVLGQGPQFIFQYYEKEERGRGNFPDRFSARQFPNYSSELNVNALLLGDSALYLCASSFGQGISGYTFGSGTRLTVV.